A single TCR beta chain is shown here with its context. Its target is not known. With V trimmed by 5 bases and J by 7 bases, 6 bases remained unmatched. The CDR3 covers 13 residues. CDR1 and CDR2 (germline): MNHEY, SVGAGI. This specimen comes from a study of T cell responses to AZD1222 COVID-19 vaccine. Clones were read by immunoSEQ multiplex PCR, and TCRdb kept only the in-frame ones, dropping some. This table holds approximately 120,000 clones, 85% to 90% found once. The study, taken as a whole, reports: Targets within unmutated variant regions were reportedly found for nearly half of spike-specific TCRs. Spike regions recognized by vaccine-associated CD4 TCRs spanned the protein, led by 160-218 and 743-854. Every sample of the repertoires postdated the peak T cell response.

The chain has TRBV6-5 and TRBJ1-2; 8 nucleotides agree with TRBD1. The specimen comprised peripheral blood, sampled 28 days after the second AZD1222 dose. This sequence originates from an adult who received the AZD1222 COVID-19 vaccine. CDR3 bases: TGTGCCAGCAGTCTACAGGGGGGCGTTGGCTACACCTTC. Amino acid sequence: CASSLQGGVGYTF.